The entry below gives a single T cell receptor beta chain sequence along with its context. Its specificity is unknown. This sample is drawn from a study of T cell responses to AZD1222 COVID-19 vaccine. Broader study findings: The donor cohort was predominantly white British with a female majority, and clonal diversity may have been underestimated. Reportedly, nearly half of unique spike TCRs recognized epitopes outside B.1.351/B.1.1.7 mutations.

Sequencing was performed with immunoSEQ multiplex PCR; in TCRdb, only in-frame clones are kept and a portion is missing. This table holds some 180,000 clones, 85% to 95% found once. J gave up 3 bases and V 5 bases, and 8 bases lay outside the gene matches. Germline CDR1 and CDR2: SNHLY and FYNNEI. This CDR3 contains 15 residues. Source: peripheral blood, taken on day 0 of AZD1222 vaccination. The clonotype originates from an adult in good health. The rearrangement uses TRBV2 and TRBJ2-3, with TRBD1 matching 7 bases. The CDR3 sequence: CASSRQGSVTDTQYF. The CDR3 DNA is TGTGCCAGCAGTAGACAGGGCAGTGTGACAGATACGCAGTATTTT.